This TCR beta chain emerged from a study of control samples from healthy donors and cancer patients. Generated by immunoSEQ multiplex PCR, the TCRdb table keeps only in-frame clones and is missing some. The sample comprises 110,000 or so clones, approximately 90% of which are singletons, and 4% to 4.5% rests with the top ten. This clone occurred once. The sequenced sample was blood. This clonotype originated in a human donor in good health. The donor label of this sample is uncertain.

CDR3 nucleotides: TGTGCCAGCTCACAGGGGGCTACTGAAGCTTTCTTT. This codes for CASSQGATEAFF. The chain uses TRBV18 and TRBJ1-1, with TRBD1 identical over 7 bases. The V gene end was trimmed by 4 bases and the J gene end by 5 bases; junction bases not matched to a gene: 1. CDR3 length equals 12 residues. Germline CDR1 and CDR2: KGHSH and LQKENI.